The present T cell receptor beta chain was sequenced within a study of T cell repertoires in cytomegalovirus infection. The wider study: Carrying CMV and the relevant HLA type showed in public TCR beta signatures. Points from the study as a whole: HLA-C-restricted CMV clonotypes gave the most frequent clonotype in two of eight donors. Of the TCR beta families, the public ones yielded a cumulative frequency that identified carriers of CMV plus the relevant HLA.

In regard to this clonotype: Its specificity is unknown.

MiXCR, applied by TCRdb to the reads, yields one record per CDR3 protein. Of hundreds of thousands of distinct CDR3 sequences listed, approximately 25% are singletons. Germline assignment: CDR1 SNHLY and CDR2 FYNNEI. Trimming took 6 bases from V and 4 from J; bases not matched to a gene: 8. The CDR3 is 16 amino acids. Sequencing input: CD8+ T cells from PBMCs. The TCR was taken from a human donor in good health (CMV status not recorded). Some clones in this sample may be carry-over from other donors' samples. The V and J genes are TRBV2 and TRBJ1-6; 8 bases fit TRBD1. The CDR3 sequence is CASRKQGARYNSPLHF. The DNA for the CDR3 is TGTGCCAGCAGAAAGCAGGGGGCTAGGTATAATTCACCCCTCCACTTT.